The TCR beta chain under discussion was sequenced for a study of CD8 T cells in ankylosing spondylitis. General study results and limits: In ankylosing spondylitis patients, matched synovial fluid reportedly showed significant enrichment of disease-linked clones. A CD8+ phenotype characterized the disease-linked clones, which were relatively rare in peripheral blood.

This clonotype was detected a few times. Antigen specificity is unknown. For TCR beta, libraries came from quantitative 5'-RACE with molecular barcodes. Each CDR3 protein is one row after TCRdb ran MiXCR on the 5' RACE reads. The data contain about 360,000 distinct CDR3 sequences, 20% to 25% of them singletons. The CDR3 runs to 16 residues. CDR1 MRHNA and CDR2 SNTAGT come from the germline V gene. Trimming took off 3 bases at V and 4 bases at J, with 17 bases between the two ends. The clonotype originates from a male donor with ankylosing spondylitis or in good health (not recorded which). The V call is TRBV6-4, the J call TRBJ2-3, with D possibly TRBD2 on 7 matching bases. Sequencing was carried out using blood, either unsorted or a sorted T cell fraction (not recorded which). The CDR3 DNA is TGTGCCAGCAGTGAAGGGGGGGGGGCCGGATCAGATACGCAGTATTTT. Translating gives CASSEGGGAGSDTQYF.